Given below is one T cell receptor beta chain in context. The V gene's germline CDR1 is MNHNY and CDR2 SVGAGI (reference sequence). This CDR3 has 16 residues. V lost 7 bases, J lost 0 bases, and 16 bases lay in between. The entry originates in a study of T cell changes during pregnancy in multiple sclerosis. This table comes from immunoSEQ multiplex PCR, and its TCRdb copy is limited to in-frame clones, with some not included. Seen here are some 56,000 clones, 92% observed once, and the top ten hold about 0.6%. The source of this sequence is a female donor with multiple sclerosis, enrolled in a pregnancy study. The sample consisted of CD4+ T cells from peripheral blood mononuclear cells, taken after pregnancy. This rearrangement joins TRBV6-6 to TRBJ1-3, with a tentative D call TRBD1 (5 bases). For the CDR3, the DNA is TGTGCCAGCATTCTAGCCCCGGGGGGCTCTGGAAACACCATATATTTT. Translation gives CASILAPGGSGNTIYF.